This T cell receptor (beta chain) was captured in a study of neurological immune-mediated disorders. It was by 5'RACE with 10-nucleotide random UMIs that the cDNA was made. TCRdb analysed the 5' RACE reads with MiXCR anew, one entry per CDR3 protein. The sample has roughly 60,000 distinct CDR3 sequences, about an eighth seen once. This clonotype was picked up many times. Its antigen remains unknown. CDR3 length: 16 residues. Germline V gene data show CDR1 as MNHEY and CDR2 as SVGAGI. Trimming left V 10 bases short and J 2 bases short, with 20 bases between. Among the participants, healthy controls were blood bank volunteers in Maryland, USA. The study's findings and limits: None of the CDR3 amino acid sequences in expanded clones turned up in more than one subject, which points to private repertoires in all groups.

The sequenced material came from PBMCs. This TCR derives from a man aged 55 to 70 in good health. The chain couples TRBV6-5 to TRBJ1-4; D might be TRBD1 (6 bases). This chain's CDR3 is CATRTRGTTTNEKLFF. The CDR3 nucleotides are TGTGCCACCAGGACCAGGGGCACCACGACTAATGAAAAACTGTTTTTT.